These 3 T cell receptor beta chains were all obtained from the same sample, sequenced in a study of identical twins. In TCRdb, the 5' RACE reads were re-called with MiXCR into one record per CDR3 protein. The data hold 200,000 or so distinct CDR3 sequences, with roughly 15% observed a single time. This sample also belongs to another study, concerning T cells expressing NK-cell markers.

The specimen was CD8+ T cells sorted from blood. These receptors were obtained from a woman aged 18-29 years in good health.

This chain's CDR3 is CASARGSNTGELFF. In DNA form, the CDR3 reads TGTGCCAGCGCCCGGGGGAGTAACACCGGGGAGCTGTTTTTT. V usage is TRBV6-1 and J usage is TRBJ2-2, with D maybe TRBD2 (6 bases). The CDR3 consists of 14 residues. Germline values: CDR1 MNHNS, CDR2 SASEGT. Trimming cost V 8 bases and J 2 bases, with 12 bases left between them.

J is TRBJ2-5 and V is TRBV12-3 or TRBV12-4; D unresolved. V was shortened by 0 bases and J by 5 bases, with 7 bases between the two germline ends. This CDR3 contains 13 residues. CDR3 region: CASSLAGYETQYF. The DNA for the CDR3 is TGTGCCAGCAGTTTAGCAGGGTACGAGACCCAGTACTTC.

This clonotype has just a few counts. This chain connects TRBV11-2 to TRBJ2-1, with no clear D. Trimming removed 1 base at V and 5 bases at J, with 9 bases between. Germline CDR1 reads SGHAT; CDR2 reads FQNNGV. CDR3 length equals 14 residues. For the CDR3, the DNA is TGTGCCAGCAGCTTAGGAAGTACTCACAATGAGCAGTTCTTC. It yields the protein CASSLGSTHNEQFF. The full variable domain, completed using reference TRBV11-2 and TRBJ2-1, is EAGVAQSPRYKIIEKRQSVAFWCNPISGHATLYWYQQILGQGPKLLIQFQNNGVVDDSQLPKDRFSAERLKGVDSTLKIQPAKLEDSAVYLCASSLGSTHNEQFFGPGTRLTVL.